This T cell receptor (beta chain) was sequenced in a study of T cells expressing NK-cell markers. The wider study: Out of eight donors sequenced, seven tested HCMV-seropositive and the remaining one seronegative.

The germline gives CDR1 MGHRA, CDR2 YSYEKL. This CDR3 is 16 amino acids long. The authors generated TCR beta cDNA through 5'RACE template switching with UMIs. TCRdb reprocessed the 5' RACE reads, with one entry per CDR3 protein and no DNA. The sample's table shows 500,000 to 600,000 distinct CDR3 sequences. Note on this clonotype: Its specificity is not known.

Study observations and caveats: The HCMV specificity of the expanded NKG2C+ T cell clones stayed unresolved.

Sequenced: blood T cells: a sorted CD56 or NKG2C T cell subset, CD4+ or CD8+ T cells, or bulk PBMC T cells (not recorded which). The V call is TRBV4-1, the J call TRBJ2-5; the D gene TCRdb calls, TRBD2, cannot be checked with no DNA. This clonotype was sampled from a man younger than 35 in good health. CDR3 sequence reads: CASSQEGAGGRETQYF.